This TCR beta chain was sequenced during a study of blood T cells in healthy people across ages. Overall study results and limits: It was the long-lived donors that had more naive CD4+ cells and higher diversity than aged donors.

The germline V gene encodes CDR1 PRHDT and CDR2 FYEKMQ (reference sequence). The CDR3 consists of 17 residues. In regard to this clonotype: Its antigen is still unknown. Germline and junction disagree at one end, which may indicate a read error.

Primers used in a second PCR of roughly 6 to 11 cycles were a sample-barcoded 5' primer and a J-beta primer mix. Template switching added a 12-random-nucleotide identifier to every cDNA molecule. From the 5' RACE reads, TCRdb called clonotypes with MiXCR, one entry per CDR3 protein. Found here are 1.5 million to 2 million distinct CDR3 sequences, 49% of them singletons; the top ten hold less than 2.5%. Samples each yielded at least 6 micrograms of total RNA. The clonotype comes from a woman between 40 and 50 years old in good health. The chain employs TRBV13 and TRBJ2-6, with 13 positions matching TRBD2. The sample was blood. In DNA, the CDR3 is TGTGCCAACAGCTTGGGACTAGCGGGGACTGGGGCCAACGTCCTGACTTTC. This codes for CANSLGLAGTGANVLTF.